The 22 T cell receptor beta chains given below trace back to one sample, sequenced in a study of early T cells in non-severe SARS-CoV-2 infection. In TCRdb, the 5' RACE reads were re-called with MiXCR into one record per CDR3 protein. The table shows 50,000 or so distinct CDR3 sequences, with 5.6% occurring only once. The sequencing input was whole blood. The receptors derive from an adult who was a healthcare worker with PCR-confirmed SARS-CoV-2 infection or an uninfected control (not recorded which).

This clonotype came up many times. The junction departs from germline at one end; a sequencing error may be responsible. The CDR3 DNA sequence: TGCGCCAGCAGCCAAGATCTAAGCTTCCTGAACACTGAAGTTTTCTTT. It specifies CASSQDLSFLNTEVFF. The chain links TRBV4-3 to TRBJ1-1; the D is unclear. Germline V CDR1 and CDR2: LGHNA, YSLEER. The CDR3 has 16 amino acids.

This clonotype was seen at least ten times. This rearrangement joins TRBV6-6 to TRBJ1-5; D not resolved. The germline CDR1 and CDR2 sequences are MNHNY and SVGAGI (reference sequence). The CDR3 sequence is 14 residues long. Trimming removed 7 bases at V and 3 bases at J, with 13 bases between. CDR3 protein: CASKGGLDNQPQHF. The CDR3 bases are TGTGCCAGCAAAGGAGGGCTCGACAATCAGCCCCAGCATTTT.

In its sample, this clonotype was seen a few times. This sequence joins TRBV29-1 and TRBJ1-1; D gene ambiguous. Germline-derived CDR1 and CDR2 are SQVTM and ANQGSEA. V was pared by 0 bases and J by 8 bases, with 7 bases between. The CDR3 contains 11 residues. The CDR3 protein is CSVEDLAEAFF. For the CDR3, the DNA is TGCAGCGTTGAAGATTTGGCAGAAGCTTTCTTT. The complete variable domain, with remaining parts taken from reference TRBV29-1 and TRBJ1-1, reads SAVISQKPSRDICQRGTSLTIQCQVDSQVTMMFWYRQQPGQSLTLIATANQGSEATYESGFVIDKFPISRPNLTFSTLTVSNMSPEDSSIYLCSVEDLAEAFFGQGTRLTVV.

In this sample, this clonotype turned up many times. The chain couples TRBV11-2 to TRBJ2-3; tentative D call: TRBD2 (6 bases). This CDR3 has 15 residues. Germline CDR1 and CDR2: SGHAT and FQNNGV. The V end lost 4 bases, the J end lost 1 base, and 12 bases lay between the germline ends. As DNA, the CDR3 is TGTGCCAGCAGCTCAGACGGGGGACGCACAGATACGCAGTATTTT. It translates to CASSSDGGRTDTQYF.

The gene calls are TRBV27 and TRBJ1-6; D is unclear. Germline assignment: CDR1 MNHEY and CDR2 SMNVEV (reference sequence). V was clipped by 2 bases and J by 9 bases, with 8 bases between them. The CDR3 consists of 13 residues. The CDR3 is CASSLDRLSPLHF. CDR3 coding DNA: TGTGCCAGCAGTTTAGATAGGCTTTCACCCCTCCACTTT.

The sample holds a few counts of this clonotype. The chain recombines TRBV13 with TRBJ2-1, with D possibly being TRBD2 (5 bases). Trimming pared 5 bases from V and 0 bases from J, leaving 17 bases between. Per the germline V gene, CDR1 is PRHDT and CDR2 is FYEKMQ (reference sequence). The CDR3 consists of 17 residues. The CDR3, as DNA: TGTGCCAGCAGCAAACCGGGAAAGCGCTACTCCTACAATGAGCAGTTCTTC. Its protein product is CASSKPGKRYSYNEQFF.

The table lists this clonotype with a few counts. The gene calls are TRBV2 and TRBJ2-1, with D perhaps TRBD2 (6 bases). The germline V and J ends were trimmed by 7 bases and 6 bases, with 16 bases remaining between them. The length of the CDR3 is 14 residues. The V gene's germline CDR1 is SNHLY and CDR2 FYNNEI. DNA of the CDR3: TGTGCCAGCACCCCTAGCGAGAGCTTCAATGAGCAGTTCTTC. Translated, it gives CASTPSESFNEQFF.

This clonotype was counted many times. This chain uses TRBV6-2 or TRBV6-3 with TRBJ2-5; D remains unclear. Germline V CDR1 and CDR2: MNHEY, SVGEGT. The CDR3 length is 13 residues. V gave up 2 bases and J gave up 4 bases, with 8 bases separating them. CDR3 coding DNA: TGTGCCAGCAGTTACAGGGTGGTAGAGACCCAGTACTTC. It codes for CASSYRVVETQYF.

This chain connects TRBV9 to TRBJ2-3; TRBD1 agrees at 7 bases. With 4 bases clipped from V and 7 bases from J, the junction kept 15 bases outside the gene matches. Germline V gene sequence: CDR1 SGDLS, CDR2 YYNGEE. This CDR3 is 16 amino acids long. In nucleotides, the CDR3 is TGTGCCAGCAGCCTTCGATCACGAGGGGACAGTCATACGCAGTATTTT. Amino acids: CASSLRSRGDSHTQYF.

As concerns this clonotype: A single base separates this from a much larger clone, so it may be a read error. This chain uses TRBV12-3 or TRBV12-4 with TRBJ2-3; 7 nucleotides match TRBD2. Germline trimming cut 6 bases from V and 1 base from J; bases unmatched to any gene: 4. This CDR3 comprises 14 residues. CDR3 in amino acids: CASSVRGGTDTQYF. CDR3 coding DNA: TGTGCCAGCAGCGTTCGGGGGGGCACAGATACGCAGTATTTT.

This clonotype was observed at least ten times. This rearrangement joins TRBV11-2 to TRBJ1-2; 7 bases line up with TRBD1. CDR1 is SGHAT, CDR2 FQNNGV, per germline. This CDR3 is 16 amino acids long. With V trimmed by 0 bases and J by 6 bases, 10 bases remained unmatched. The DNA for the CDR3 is TGTGCCAGCAGCTTAGAGATGGGACAGTTAAGGGATGGCTACACCTTC. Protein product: CASSLEMGQLRDGYTF.

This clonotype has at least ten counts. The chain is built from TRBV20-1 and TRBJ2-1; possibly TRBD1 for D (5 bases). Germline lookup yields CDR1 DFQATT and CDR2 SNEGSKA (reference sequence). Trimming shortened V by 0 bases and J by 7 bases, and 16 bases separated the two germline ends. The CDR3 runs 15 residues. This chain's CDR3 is CSARDSRVPSNEQFF. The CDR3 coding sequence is TGCAGTGCTAGAGATAGCAGGGTCCCGAGTAATGAGCAGTTCTTC.

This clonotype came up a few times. The CDR3 nucleotides read TGCAGTGCTAGAGACGGGGTCGGAAACACCATATATTTT. It specifies CSARDGVGNTIYF. The chain is built from TRBV20-1 and TRBJ1-3; D unclear. CDR3 length: 13 amino acids. Trimming took off 0 bases at V and 4 bases at J, with 7 bases between the two ends. Per the germline V gene, CDR1 is DFQATT and CDR2 is SNEGSKA (reference sequence).

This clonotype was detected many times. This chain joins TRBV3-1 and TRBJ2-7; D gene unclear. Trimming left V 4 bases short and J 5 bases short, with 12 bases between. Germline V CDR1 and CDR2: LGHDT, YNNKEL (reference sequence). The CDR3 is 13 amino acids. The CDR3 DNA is TGTGCCAGCAGCCTGGACCTGACGAACGAGCAGTACTTC. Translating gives CASSLDLTNEQYF.

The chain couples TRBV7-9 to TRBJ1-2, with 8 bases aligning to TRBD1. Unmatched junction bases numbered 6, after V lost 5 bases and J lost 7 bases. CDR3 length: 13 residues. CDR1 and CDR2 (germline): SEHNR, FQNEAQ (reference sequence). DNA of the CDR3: TGTGCCAGCAGCCCTACAGGGGGGGTTGGCTACACCTTC. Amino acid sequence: CASSPTGGVGYTF.

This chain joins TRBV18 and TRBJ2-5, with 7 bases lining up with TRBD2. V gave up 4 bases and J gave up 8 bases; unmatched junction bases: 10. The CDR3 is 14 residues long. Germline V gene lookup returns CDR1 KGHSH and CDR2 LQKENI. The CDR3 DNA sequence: TGTGCCAGCTCACTGAGCGGGGAACGGCAAACCCAGTACTTC. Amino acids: CASSLSGERQTQYF.

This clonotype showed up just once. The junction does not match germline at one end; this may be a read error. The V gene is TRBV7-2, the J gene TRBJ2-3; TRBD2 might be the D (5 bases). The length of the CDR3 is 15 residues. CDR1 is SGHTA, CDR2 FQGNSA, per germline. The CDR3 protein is CASSLDRGSTNTQYF. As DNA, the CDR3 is TGTGCCAGCAGCCTAGACCGAGGGAGCACAAATACGCAGTATTTT. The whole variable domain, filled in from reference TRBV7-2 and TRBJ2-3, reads GAGVSQSPSNKVTEKGKDVELRCDPISGHTALYWYRQSLGQGLEFLIYFQGNSAPDKSGLPSDRFSAERTGGSVSTLTIQRTQQEDSAVYLCASSLDRGSTNTQYFGPGTRLTVL.

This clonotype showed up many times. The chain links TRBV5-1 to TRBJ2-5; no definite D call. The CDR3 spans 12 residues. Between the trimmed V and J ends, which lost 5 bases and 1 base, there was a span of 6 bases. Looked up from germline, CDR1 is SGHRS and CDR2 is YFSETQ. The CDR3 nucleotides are TGCGCCAGCAGGGTACCCCAAGAGACCCAGTACTTC. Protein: CASRVPQETQYF.

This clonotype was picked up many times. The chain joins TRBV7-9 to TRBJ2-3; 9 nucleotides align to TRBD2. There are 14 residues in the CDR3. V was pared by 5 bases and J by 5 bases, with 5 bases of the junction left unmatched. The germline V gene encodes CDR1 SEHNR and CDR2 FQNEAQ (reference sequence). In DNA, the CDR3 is TGTGCCAGCAGCCCTAGCGGGGAGAGAGATACGCAGTATTTT. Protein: CASSPSGERDTQYF.

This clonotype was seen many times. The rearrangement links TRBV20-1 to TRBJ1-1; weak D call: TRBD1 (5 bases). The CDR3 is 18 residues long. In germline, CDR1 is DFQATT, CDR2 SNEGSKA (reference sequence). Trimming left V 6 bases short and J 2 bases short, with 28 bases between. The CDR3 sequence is CSAPFLVGDPGTNTEAFF. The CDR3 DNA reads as TGCAGTGCACCTTTCCTAGTCGGAGACCCAGGGACCAACACTGAAGCTTTCTTT.

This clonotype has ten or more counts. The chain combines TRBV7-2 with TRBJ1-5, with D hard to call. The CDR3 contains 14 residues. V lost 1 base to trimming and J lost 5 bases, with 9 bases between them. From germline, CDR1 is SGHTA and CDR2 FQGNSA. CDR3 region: CASSLGRFDQPQHF. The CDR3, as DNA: TGTGCCAGCAGCTTAGGGCGGTTCGATCAGCCCCAGCATTTT.

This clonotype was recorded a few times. Here the CDR3 reads CASSYSAGETDTQYF. The CDR3 nucleotides are TGTGCCAGCAGTTACTCGGCGGGGGAGACAGATACGCAGTATTTT. The chain links TRBV6-6 to TRBJ2-3; 7 nucleotides line up with TRBD2. This CDR3 is built from 15 residues. Losses at the gene ends were 0 bases for V and 3 bases for J; bases not matched to a gene: 3. Germline-derived CDR1 and CDR2 are MNHNY and SVGAGI (reference sequence).